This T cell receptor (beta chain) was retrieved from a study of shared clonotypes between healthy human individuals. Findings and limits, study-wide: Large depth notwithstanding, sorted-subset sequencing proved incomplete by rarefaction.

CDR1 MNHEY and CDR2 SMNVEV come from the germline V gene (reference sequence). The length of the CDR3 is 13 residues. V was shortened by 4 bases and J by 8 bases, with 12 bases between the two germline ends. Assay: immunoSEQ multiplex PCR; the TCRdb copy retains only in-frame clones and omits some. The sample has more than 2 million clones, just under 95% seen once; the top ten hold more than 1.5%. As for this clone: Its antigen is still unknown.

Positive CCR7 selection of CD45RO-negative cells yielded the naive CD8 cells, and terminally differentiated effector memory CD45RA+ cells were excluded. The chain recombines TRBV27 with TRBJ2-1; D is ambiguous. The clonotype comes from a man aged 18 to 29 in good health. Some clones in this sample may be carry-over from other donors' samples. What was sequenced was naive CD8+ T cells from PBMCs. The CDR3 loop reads CASSSPAFHEQFF. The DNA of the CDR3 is TGTGCCAGCAGTTCCCCAGCGTTCCATGAGCAGTTCTTC.